The sequence of this T cell receptor beta chain was determined in a study of blood T cells in healthy people across ages. The CDR3 length is 12 residues. V lost 6 bases and J 7 bases, leaving 10 bases between the germline ends. CDR1 and CDR2 (germline): LGHNT, FRNRAP. The table lists this clonotype with a few counts. Its specificity is unknown. Sample-barcoded 5' priming and a J-beta primer mix drove a second PCR of about 6 to 12 cycles. Each CDR3 protein gets one entry after TCRdb re-called the 5' RACE reads with MiXCR. The table lists 1.5 million to 2 million distinct CDR3 sequences, 28% of them singletons, with 6.5% to 8.5% in the top ten. Study-wide points: Naive T cell percentage by flow cytometry tracked strongly with beta diversity.

Every donor gave 9 to 10 milliliters of peripheral blood. The receptor was isolated from a young woman in good health. Sequencing used blood. The rearrangement joins TRBV12-5 to TRBJ2-1; D not certain. The CDR3 sequence: CASGLMGNEQFF. The CDR3 DNA reads as TGTGCTAGTGGCCTCATGGGGAATGAGCAGTTCTTC.